This is a list of T cell receptor beta chains from one sample in a study of radiotherapy plus CTLA-4 blockade in lung cancer. Produced via immunoSEQ multiplex PCR; TCRdb's table is partial and in-frame only. This sample yields about 62,000 clones, of which about 72% are seen a single time; around 3% belongs to the top ten. Source: peripheral blood, taken from a patient treated with radiotherapy plus ipilimumab. The receptors originated from a human donor with non-small cell lung cancer who had a complete response to radiotherapy plus ipilimumab. Each CDR3 is given with its conserved first and last residue. Each record gives: J gene, V gene, CDR3 protein.

TRBJ2-5 | TRBV12-1 | CASSFAHLWGGRETQYF
TRBJ2-1 | TRBV18 | CASSRTARDNEQFF
TRBJ1-4 | TRBV19 | CASSMLASSGREKLFF
TRBJ2-4 | TRBV6-6 | CASGGGTVIQYF
TRBJ2-1 | TRBV10-3 | CAISFKPGLAGDGEQFF
TRBJ2-3 | TRBV5-1 | CASSLVGTGSTDTQYF
TRBJ1-2 | TRBV30 | CAWSRETGRYTF
TRBJ1-5 | TRBV5-1 | CASSLSVDQPQHF
TRBJ1-1 | TRBV6-1 | CASSELRAGEAFF
TRBJ2-5 | TRBV30 | CAWSGSRGGLMVAQYF
TRBJ2-2 | TRBV14 | CASSQMKTGLSGELFF
TRBJ1-2 | TRBV11-2 | CASSLASIGYTF
TRBJ2-5 | TRBV7-2 | CASSPEGGTETQYF
TRBJ2-4 | TRBV30 | CAWTTGGRNIQYF
TRBJ1-1 | TRBV19 | CASSRGTLVQYTEAFF
TRBJ1-4 | TRBV7-2 | CASSPRGEKLFF
TRBJ1-6 | TRBV6-6 | CASRSSSYNSPLHF
TRBJ2-7 | TRBV19 | CASSRQGNSYEQYF
TRBJ1-5 | TRBV27 | CASSLGGIDQPQHF
TRBJ1-2 | TRBV30 | CAWSVRAGVGYGYTF
TRBJ2-7 | TRBV6-5 | CASSYRGLAGAEQYF
TRBJ2-1 | TRBV6-5 | CASRSLAGGSGEQFF
TRBJ1-6 | TRBV28 | CASLGTGRSPLHF
TRBJ1-5 | TRBV19 | CASRDRGQQPQHF
TRBJ1-6 | TRBV7-2 | CASSSTLNSYNSPLHF
TRBJ1-1 | TRBV6-1 | CASNSLGQLTEAFF
TRBJ2-7 | TRBV30 | CAWSVKRTGAGEQYF
TRBJ2-1 | TRBV4-3 | CASSRRTGAILQFF
TRBJ2-2 | TRBV19 | CVSTIGDINTGELFF
TRBJ2-7 | TRBV19 | CASSIAAGQGYEQYF
TRBJ2-7 | TRBV2 | CASSFSSYEQYF
TRBJ1-5 | TRBV7-6 | CASSLAPGGNQPQHF
TRBJ2-1 | TRBV30 | CAWRSTAGYNEQFF
TRBJ1-1 | TRBV27 | CASNRGFGTEAFF
TRBJ2-5 | TRBV29-1 | CSVEPLTSRTQETQYF
TRBJ1-6 | TRBV6-1 | CASSALQGAPGSPLHF
TRBJ2-5 | TRBV5-1 | CASHRVQETQYF
TRBJ2-3 | TRBV18 | CASSPPGTPSTDTQYF
NA | TRBV5-4 | CASSLSSGVYEQYF
TRBJ2-3 | TRBV27 | CASRTVTDTQYF
TRBJ2-3 | TRBV10-1 | CASRALGRDDTSTDTQYF
TRBJ2-6 | TRBV18 | CASSGDYSGANVLTF
TRBJ1-1 | TRBV5-1 | CASKSGVLGTEAFF
TRBJ2-7 | TRBV29-1 | CSARGGGRGPYEQYF
TRBJ2-7 | TRBV7-2 | CASSFMTSGRPYEQYF
TRBJ1-2 | TRBV5-1 | CASRTTGLYGYTF
TRBJ2-2 | TRBV5-1 | CASKMDYGVAGELFF
TRBJ2-3 | TRBV10-3 | CAITRAGVTDTQYF
TRBJ1-5 | TRBV6-5 | CASSYDRGGQPQHF
TRBJ2-1 | TRBV5-1 | CASSLVYTYNEQFF
TRBJ2-7 | TRBV27 | CASSLSAVRGRLRDEQYF
TRBJ2-1 | TRBV5-4 | CASSLGMRGATSDEQFF
NA | TRBV19 | CASSIEVSGKYEQYF